These 22 T cell receptor beta chains came from one sample sequenced in a study of T-cell memory formation after mild COVID-19. TCRdb called the 5' RACE reads again in MiXCR, with one record for every CDR3 protein. Of 470,000 or so distinct CDR3 sequences listed, roughly 23% are singletons. The sample was PBMCs or a T cell subset sorted from them (not recorded which). All receptors derive from an adult woman who had mild COVID-19 (a few samples of this study predate the infection). Cell type and time point are not known.

For the CDR3, the DNA is TGTGCCAGCAGCGAGAGCTCCTACGAGCAGTACTTC. It is translated as CASSESSYEQYF. The chain combines TRBV7-2 with TRBJ2-7; D unclear. CDR1 SGHTA and CDR2 FQGNSA come from the germline V gene. V lost 5 bases to trimming and J lost 0 bases, with 5 bases between them. The CDR3 has 12 amino acids.

The J gene is TRBJ2-5, the V gene TRBV7-2; a possible D gene is TRBD1 (6 bases). This CDR3 has 15 residues. Trimming removed 5 bases at V and 4 bases at J, with 17 bases between. In germline, CDR1 is SGHTA, CDR2 FQGNSA. CDR3 bases: TGTGCCAGCAGCCTTCGACAGGAGCAGGGAGAGACCCAGTACTTC. Amino acids: CASSLRQEQGETQYF.

CDR3 residues: CASSALDRRGFRAFF. The DNA of the CDR3 is TGTGCCAGCAGCGCACTAGACAGACGAGGATTTAGAGCTTTCTTT. The V and J genes are TRBV9 and TRBJ1-1, with D perhaps matching TRBD1 (5 bases). The ends were cut back, 3 bases at V and 10 bases at J, with 22 bases in the middle. The CDR3 sequence is 15 residues long. Germline V gene lookup returns CDR1 SGDLS and CDR2 YYNGEE.

The gene calls are TRBV29-1 and TRBJ2-3, with unresolved D. Germline CDR1 and CDR2: SQVTM and ANQGSEA. V lost 5 bases and J lost 0, with 9 bases in between. The CDR3 extends over 13 amino acids. The CDR3 sequence: CSVPPRSTDTQYF. CDR3 bases: TGCAGCGTTCCCCCACGGAGCACAGATACGCAGTATTTT.

This clonotype has ten or more counts. This chain connects TRBV7-2 to TRBJ2-5; 7 nucleotides match TRBD2. The junction had 5 bases not matched to a gene; V was cut back by 3 bases and J by 4 bases. The CDR3 has 14 amino acids. Germline V gene sequence: CDR1 SGHTA, CDR2 FQGNSA. The DNA of the CDR3 is TGTGCCAGCAGCTTGGCGGGAGCAGGAGAGACCCAGTACTTC. As protein: CASSLAGAGETQYF.

The genes are TRBV5-1 and TRBJ2-7; D assignment may be TRBD1 or TRBD2 (5 bases each). Germline V gene sequence: CDR1 SGHRS, CDR2 YFSETQ. This CDR3 spans 13 amino acids. The CDR3 DNA sequence: TGCGGCTCAAGAGAACAGGAGGACTACGAGCAGTACTTC. As protein: CGSREQEDYEQYF.

The rearrangement joins TRBV25-1 to TRBJ1-5; TRBD1 aligns across 9 bases. CDR1 and CDR2 from the germline V gene are MGHDK and SYGVNS. This CDR3 spans 14 amino acids. J gave up 4 bases and V 8 bases, and 6 bases lay outside the gene matches. The CDR3 here is CASGTGQINQPQHF. The CDR3 DNA reads TGTGCCAGCGGGACAGGGCAAATAAATCAGCCCCAGCATTTT.

This clonotype was observed at least ten times. This chain joins TRBV5-1 and TRBJ1-1; weak D call: TRBD1 (5 bases). Trimming shortened V by 0 bases and J by 5 bases, and 11 bases separated the two germline ends. There are 14 residues in the CDR3. Germline loops: CDR1 SGHRS, CDR2 YFSETQ. The CDR3: CASSLAGGGTEAFF. The DNA of the CDR3 is TGCGCCAGCAGCTTGGCGGGGGGGGGGACTGAAGCTTTCTTT.

The sample holds a few counts of this clonotype. The rearrangement links TRBV20-1 to TRBJ2-7, with 8 nucleotides matching TRBD2. The germline V gene encodes CDR1 DFQATT and CDR2 SNEGSKA (reference sequence). With 3 bases clipped from V and 4 bases from J, the junction kept 8 bases outside the gene matches. The CDR3 is 14 residues long. CDR3: CSASRGSGGYEQYF. DNA of the CDR3: TGCAGTGCTAGTAGAGGGAGCGGGGGTTACGAGCAGTACTTC.

The chain is built from TRBV30 and TRBJ2-2; no clear D. The V gene's germline CDR1 is GTSNPN and CDR2 SVGIG (reference sequence). Trimming took 2 bases from V and 12 from J, leaving 13 bases between them. This CDR3 region has 12 residues. The CDR3 here is CAWSTDLPKLFF. The CDR3, as DNA: TGTGCCTGGAGTACGGACCTGCCCAAGCTGTTTTTT.

The chain has TRBV7-3 and TRBJ2-3; tentative D call: TRBD1 (6 bases). Trimming took 5 bases from V and 4 from J, leaving 19 bases between them. CDR1 and CDR2 (germline): SGHTA, FQGTGA. CDR3 size: 16 residues. CDR3 sequence reads: CASSAGQLAAADTQYF. The CDR3 DNA sequence: TGTGCCAGCAGCGCCGGACAGTTGGCGGCCGCAGATACGCAGTATTTT.

This clonotype has just a few counts. The chain is built from TRBV29-1 and TRBJ2-7; 7 nucleotides line up with TRBD2. The CDR3 is 15 residues long. Germline assignment: CDR1 SQVTM and CDR2 ANQGSEA. The V and J ends lost 2 bases and 1 base, in that order; junction bases with no gene match: 8. In DNA form, the CDR3 reads TGCAGCGTTGAATCAGCGGGACGGTATTCCTACGAGCAGTACTTC. Its protein product is CSVESAGRYSYEQYF.

V and J are TRBV4-1 and TRBJ2-1; the match to TRBD2 covers 10 bases. The germline gives CDR1 MGHRA, CDR2 YSYEKL. Trimming at V came to 3 bases and at J to 7 bases, leaving 18 bases not matched to a gene. CDR3 length: 19 residues. The CDR3: CASSHVPLGTSARRNEQFF. The CDR3 region has the DNA TGCGCCAGCAGCCACGTCCCTCTCGGGACTAGCGCTCGTAGAAATGAGCAGTTCTTC.

This clonotype was counted only a few times. This sequence joins TRBV6-5 and TRBJ2-3; D might be TRBD1 or TRBD2, each matching 5 bases. Germline assignment: CDR1 MNHEY and CDR2 SVGAGI. The CDR3 is 14 residues long. Between the trimmed V and J ends, which lost 7 bases and 6 bases, there was a span of 17 bases. Written as DNA, the CDR3 is TGTGCCAGCACGGACTCCCAGGGATCCGATACGCAGTATTTT. It yields the protein CASTDSQGSDTQYF.

The genes are TRBV12-3 or TRBV12-4 and TRBJ2-1, with 7 bases matching TRBD2. The CDR3 totals 14 residues. With V trimmed by 0 bases and J by 9 bases, 5 bases remained unmatched. In nucleotides, the CDR3 is TGTGCCAGCAGTTTAGCGGGAGGGGTCGGTGAGCAGTTCTTC. Amino acids: CASSLAGGVGEQFF.

The chain couples TRBV20-1 to TRBJ2-3, with 8 bases aligning to TRBD1. V gave up 6 bases and J gave up 3 bases; unmatched junction bases: 8. The CDR3 spans 14 residues. Germline lookup yields CDR1 DFQATT and CDR2 SNEGSKA (reference sequence). CDR3 protein: CSASHRGVTDTQYF. CDR3 coding DNA: TGCAGTGCAAGCCACAGGGGGGTGACAGATACGCAGTATTTT.

This clonotype was seen ten or more times. This sequence joins TRBV12-3 or TRBV12-4 and TRBJ1-1; no firm D call. The CDR3 totals 13 residues. V lost 2 bases, J lost 0 bases, and 4 bases lay in between. Here the CDR3 reads CASSLSLNTEAFF. CDR3 coding DNA: TGTGCCAGCAGTTTAAGCCTGAACACTGAAGCTTTCTTT.

The chain has TRBV29-1 and TRBJ2-3, with D perhaps TRBD2 (6 bases). Between the trimmed V and J ends, which lost 7 bases and 2 bases, there was a span of 19 bases. The CDR3 runs to 15 residues. Germline V gene lookup returns CDR1 SQVTM and CDR2 ANQGSEA. CDR3 nucleotides: TGCAGCGCCGGCCATCTAGCGACCGCCACAGATACGCAGTATTTT. Protein sequence: CSAGHLATATDTQYF.

This sequence joins TRBV18 and TRBJ2-5, with TRBD2 matching 13 bases. CDR1 is KGHSH and CDR2 is LQKENI in the germline V gene. The ends lost 4 bases at V and 2 bases at J; junction bases unmatched: 4. The CDR3 runs to 16 residues. The CDR3 DNA reads TGTGCCAGCTCACTTTGGACTAGCGGGGGACAAGAGACCCAGTACTTC. Protein sequence: CASSLWTSGGQETQYF. The whole variable domain, remainder taken from reference TRBV18 and TRBJ2-5, is NAGVMQNPRHLVRRRGQEARLRCSPMKGHSHVYWYRQLPEEGLKFMVYLQKENIIDESGMPKERFSAEFPKEGPSILRIQQVVRGDSAAYFCASSLWTSGGQETQYFGPGTRLLVL.

This clonotype was seen a handful of times. The CDR3 here is CASSLALGADYEQYF. The CDR3, as DNA: TGCGCCAGCAGCTTGGCGTTGGGGGCCGACTACGAGCAGTACTTC. The chain employs TRBV5-1 and TRBJ2-7; D is possibly TRBD1 (6 bases). V shed 0 bases and J shed 3 bases, with 13 bases lying between them. CDR3 length: 15 amino acids. Germline-derived CDR1 and CDR2 are SGHRS and YFSETQ.

The chain recombines TRBV4-1 with TRBJ2-2, with 7 positions matching TRBD2. The ends lost 7 bases at V and 0 bases at J; junction bases unmatched: 5. The CDR3 is made up of 15 amino acids. CDR1 is MGHRA and CDR2 is YSYEKL in the germline V gene. This chain's CDR3 is CASNKLASNTGELFF. The CDR3 DNA follows: TGCGCCAGCAACAAACTAGCGTCGAACACCGGGGAGCTGTTTTTT.

The CDR3: CASSLRQDANTGELFF. The CDR3 DNA reads TGCGCCAGCAGCCTCCGACAGGACGCGAACACCGGGGAGCTGTTTTTT. The chain links TRBV5-1 to TRBJ2-2; maybe TRBD1 (6 bases). CDR1 and CDR2 from the germline V gene are SGHRS and YFSETQ. The CDR3 consists of 16 residues. V lost 4 bases to trimming and J lost 0 bases, with 13 bases between them.